The 8 T cell receptor beta chains given below trace back to one sample, sequenced in a study of PD-L1 blockade in urothelial cancer. Regarding time point: peripheral blood 6 weeks after treatment start. Generated by immunoSEQ multiplex PCR, the TCRdb table keeps only in-frame clones and is missing some. Of tens of thousands of clones listed, roughly 90% are singletons. Specimen: PBMCs, collected around atezolizumab (anti-PD-L1) treatment. These receptors originate from a woman at least 80 years old with urothelial cancer.

This chain links TRBV2 with TRBJ1-2; a weak D match, TRBD1 (6 bases). From germline, CDR1 is SNHLY and CDR2 FYNNEI. V shed 2 bases and J shed 8 bases, with 12 bases lying between them. This CDR3 is built from 13 residues. The chain's CDR3 is CASSETGWEGYTF. Here the CDR3 DNA reads TGTGCCAGCAGTGAAACAGGGTGGGAGGGCTACACCTTC. Complete variable domain (other parts from reference TRBV2 and TRBJ1-2): EPEVTQTPSHQVTQMGQEVILRCVPISNHLYFYWYRQILGQKVEFLVSFYNNEISEKSEIFDDQFSVERPDGSNFTLKIRSTKLEDSAMYFCASSETGWEGYTFGSGTRLTVV.

There are a few counts of this clone. V and J are TRBV4-1 and TRBJ2-7, with a possible D match to TRBD1 (5 bases). This CDR3 has 15 amino acids. V lost 0 bases to trimming and J lost 7 bases, with 16 bases between them. In germline, CDR1 is MGHRA, CDR2 YSYEKL. DNA for the CDR3: TGCGCCAGCAGCCAAGATACTCAGGGATTACGGGAGCAGTACTTC. The encoded protein is CASSQDTQGLREQYF.

The genes are TRBV10-3 and TRBJ2-5, with 16 bases matching TRBD2. Germline CDR1 is ENHRY and CDR2 is SYGVKD. The V gene end was trimmed by 6 bases and the J gene end by 3 bases; junction bases not matched to a gene: 1. The CDR3 runs to 15 residues. The chain's CDR3 is CAIRGLAGGEETQYF. In nucleotides, the CDR3 is TGTGCCATCAGGGGACTAGCGGGAGGGGAAGAGACCCAGTACTTC.

The chain uses TRBV27 and TRBJ2-1; 12 nucleotides match TRBD2. CDR1 and CDR2 from the germline V gene are MNHEY and SMNVEV (reference sequence). The J segment lost 6 bases and the V segment lost 1 base, leaving 1 base of the junction unmatched. The CDR3 runs 15 residues. As DNA, the CDR3 is TGTGCCAGCAGTTTATGGGGACTAGCGGGCAATGAGCAGTTCTTC. It translates to CASSLWGLAGNEQFF.

The chain employs TRBV19 and TRBJ2-1; tentatively, D is TRBD2 (6 bases). Germline loops: CDR1 LNHDA, CDR2 SQIVND (reference sequence). Trimming removed 3 bases from V and 9 bases from J, with 24 bases in between. This CDR3 comprises 17 residues. The CDR3 is CASSMIKSGGNVGEQFF. The DNA for the CDR3 is TGTGCCAGTAGTATGATAAAGTCGGGCGGGAATGTCGGTGAGCAGTTCTTC.

This clone was counted only a few times. The chain carries TRBV6-5 and TRBJ1-1; no clear D. The germline CDR1 and CDR2 sequences are MNHEY and SVGAGI. This CDR3 contains 15 residues. Trimming stripped 0 bases from V and 0 bases from J, with 8 bases between. The CDR3 region is CASSYSEIMNTEAFF. The CDR3 DNA reads TGTGCCAGCAGTTACTCGGAGATCATGAACACTGAAGCTTTCTTT.

CDR3: CASRGTSGRSSTGELFF. CDR3 sequence (DNA): TGTGCCAGTAGGGGGACTAGCGGGAGATCTAGCACCGGGGAGCTGTTTTTT. J is TRBJ2-2 and V is TRBV19; 14 bases map to TRBD2. The V and J ends lost 6 bases and 4 bases, in that order; junction bases with no gene match: 7. CDR3 size: 17 residues. The germline V gene encodes CDR1 LNHDA and CDR2 SQIVND (reference sequence).

V and J are TRBV7-9 and TRBJ2-7, with TRBD2 as a possible D gene (5 bases). V lost 3 bases to trimming and J lost 5 bases, with 14 bases between them. The CDR3 extends over 14 amino acids. CDR1 and CDR2 (germline): SEHNR, FQNEAQ (reference sequence). The DNA for the CDR3 is TGTGCCAGCAGCTTTCACGGCCTAGCCAACGAGCAGTACTTC. It specifies CASSFHGLANEQYF.